The rows below give T cell receptor beta chains drawn from one sample of a study of T cells in Graves' hyperthyroidism and ophthalmopathy. TCRdb re-analysed the multiplex PCR reads in MiXCR, keeping a single row per CDR3 protein. The repertoire holds 350,000 to 400,000 distinct CDR3 sequences, with 15% as singletons. Specimen: blood. These receptors were taken from a woman aged 25 to 39 with Graves' hyperthyroidism. Both conserved end residues are part of each CDR3. Fields, in order: clone size, D gene, V gene, J gene, CDR3 DNA, CDR3 protein. D genes are given only for firm matches. Rows give clone size only sometimes, using once, few, many, or a class for an expanded clone.

many	.	TRBV28	TRBJ2-5	TGTGCCAGCAGTGGGTCCCTAGTGGTGGACGAGACCCAGTACTTC	CASSGSLVVDETQYF
many	TRBD2	TRBV12-3/TRBV12-4	TRBJ2-5	TGTGCCAGCAGTTCAGCGGGAGAAAAAGAGACCCAGTACTTC	CASSSAGEKETQYF
many	TRBD1	TRBV28	TRBJ1-4	TGTGCCAGCAGTTTATTCAGGGGGGCAACTAATGAAAAACTGTTTTTT	CASSLFRGATNEKLFF
many	TRBD1	TRBV3-1	TRBJ2-3	TGTGCCAGCAGCCCCATCAGGACAGGGGGCACAGATACGCAGTATTTT	CASSPIRTGGTDTQYF
many	.	TRBV28	TRBJ1-5	TGTGCCAGCAGTTTCGCGACAGGTGATCAGCCCCAGCATTTT	CASSFATGDQPQHF
many	TRBD2	TRBV2	TRBJ2-3	TGTGCCAGCAGGCAGCGGGAGAATCCCACAGATACGCAGTATTTT	CASRQRENPTDTQYF
few	.	TRBV6-1	TRBJ2-7	TGTGCCAGCAGTGACCTCAGGAGTAACGAGCAGTACTTC	CASSDLRSNEQYF
many	.	TRBV20-1	TRBJ2-5	TGCAGTGCTAGGGTGGGGAGGGAGACCCAGTACTTC	CSARVGRETQYF
few	.	TRBV28	TRBJ1-1	TGTGCCAGCGACGAGGGCACCTCTGAAGCTTTCTTT	CASDEGTSEAFF
.	.	TRBV5-1	TRBJ1-1	TGCGCCAGCAGCTTTTTCAGGGGCACTGAAGCTTTCTTT	CASSFFRGTEAFF